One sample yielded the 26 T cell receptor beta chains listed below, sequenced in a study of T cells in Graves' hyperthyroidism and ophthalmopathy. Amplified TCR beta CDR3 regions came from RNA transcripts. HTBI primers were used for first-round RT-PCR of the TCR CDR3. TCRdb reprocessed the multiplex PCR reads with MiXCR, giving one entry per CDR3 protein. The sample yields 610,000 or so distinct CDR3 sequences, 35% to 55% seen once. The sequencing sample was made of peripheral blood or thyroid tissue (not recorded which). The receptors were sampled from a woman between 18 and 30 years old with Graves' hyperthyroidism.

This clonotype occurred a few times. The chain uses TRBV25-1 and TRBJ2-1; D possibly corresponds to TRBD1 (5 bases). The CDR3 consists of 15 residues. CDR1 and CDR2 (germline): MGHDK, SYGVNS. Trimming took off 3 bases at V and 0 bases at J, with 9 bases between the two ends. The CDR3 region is CASSDYDSSYNEQFF. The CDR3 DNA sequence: TGTGCCAGCAGTGATTATGACAGCTCCTACAATGAGCAGTTCTTC.

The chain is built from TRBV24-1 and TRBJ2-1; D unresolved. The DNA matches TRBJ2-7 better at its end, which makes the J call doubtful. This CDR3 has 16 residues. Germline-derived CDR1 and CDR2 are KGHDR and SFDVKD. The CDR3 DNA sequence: TGTGCCACCAGTGACCCCCGGGCTGTTACTTACAATGAGCAGTACTTC. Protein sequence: CATSDPRAVTYNEQYF.

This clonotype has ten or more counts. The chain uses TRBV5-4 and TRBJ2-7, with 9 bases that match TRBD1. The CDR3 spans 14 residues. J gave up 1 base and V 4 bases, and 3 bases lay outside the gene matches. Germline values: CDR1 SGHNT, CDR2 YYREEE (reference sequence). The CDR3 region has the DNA TGTGCCAGCAGCGTGACAGGGGGATCCTACGAGCAGTACTTC. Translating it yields CASSVTGGSYEQYF.

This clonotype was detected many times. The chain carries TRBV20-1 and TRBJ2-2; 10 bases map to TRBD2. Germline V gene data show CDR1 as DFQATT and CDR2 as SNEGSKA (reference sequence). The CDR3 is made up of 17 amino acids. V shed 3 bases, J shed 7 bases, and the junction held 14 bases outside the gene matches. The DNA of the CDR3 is TGCAGTGCTAGCGCCCGGACTAGCGGTCTTCGAGGCGGGGAGCTGTTTTTT. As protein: CSASARTSGLRGGELFF.

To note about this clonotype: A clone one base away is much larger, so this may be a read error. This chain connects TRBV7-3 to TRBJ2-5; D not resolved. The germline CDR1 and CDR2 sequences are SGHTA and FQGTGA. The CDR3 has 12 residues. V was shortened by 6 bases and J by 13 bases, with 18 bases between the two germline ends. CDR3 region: CASSYSPYERYF. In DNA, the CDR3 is TGTGCCAGCAGTTACTCTCCCTACGAGCGGTACTTC.

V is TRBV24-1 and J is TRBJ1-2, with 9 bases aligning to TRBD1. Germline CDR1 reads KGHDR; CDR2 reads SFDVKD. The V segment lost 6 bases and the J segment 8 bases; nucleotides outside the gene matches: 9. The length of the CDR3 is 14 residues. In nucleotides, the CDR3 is TGTGCCACCAGTTCCTACAGGGGGCGAATAGGCTACACCTTC. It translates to CATSSYRGRIGYTF.

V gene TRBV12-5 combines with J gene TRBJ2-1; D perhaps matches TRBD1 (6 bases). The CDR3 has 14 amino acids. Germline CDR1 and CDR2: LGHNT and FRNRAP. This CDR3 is CASRPPGHYNEQFF. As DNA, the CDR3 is TGTGCCAGCAGGCCGCCGGGACACTACAATGAGCAGTTCTTC.

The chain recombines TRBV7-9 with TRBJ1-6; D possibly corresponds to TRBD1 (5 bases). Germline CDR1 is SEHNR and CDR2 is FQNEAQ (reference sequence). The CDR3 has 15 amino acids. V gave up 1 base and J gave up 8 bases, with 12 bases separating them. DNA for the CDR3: TGTGCCAGCAGCTTAGGGGACGGAGAATATTCACCCCTCCACTTT. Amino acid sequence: CASSLGDGEYSPLHF.

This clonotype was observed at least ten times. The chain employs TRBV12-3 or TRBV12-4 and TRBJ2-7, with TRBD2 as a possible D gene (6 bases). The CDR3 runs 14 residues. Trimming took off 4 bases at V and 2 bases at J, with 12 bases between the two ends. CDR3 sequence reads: CASSWDFSPYEQYF. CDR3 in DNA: TGTGCCAGCAGTTGGGACTTCTCCCCCTACGAGCAGTACTTC.

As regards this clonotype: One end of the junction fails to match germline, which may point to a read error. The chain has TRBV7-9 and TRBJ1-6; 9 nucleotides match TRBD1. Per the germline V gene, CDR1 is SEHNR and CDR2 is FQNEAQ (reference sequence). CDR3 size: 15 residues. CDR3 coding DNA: TGCGCCAGCAGCTCCCGGGACAGGGACAGTTCACCCCTCCACTTT. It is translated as CASSSRDRDSSPLHF. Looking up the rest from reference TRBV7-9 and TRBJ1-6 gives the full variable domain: DTGVSQNPRHKITKRGQNVTFRCDPISEHNRLYWYRQTLGQGPEFLTYFQNEAQLEKSRLLSDRFSAERPKGSFSTLEIQRTEQGDSAMYLCASSSRDRDSSPLHFGNGTRLTVT.

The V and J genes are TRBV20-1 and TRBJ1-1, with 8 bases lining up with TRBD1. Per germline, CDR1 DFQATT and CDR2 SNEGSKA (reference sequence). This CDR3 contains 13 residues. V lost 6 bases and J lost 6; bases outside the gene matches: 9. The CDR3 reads CSAKTGAGAEAFF. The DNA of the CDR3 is TGCAGTGCAAAGACAGGGGCCGGGGCTGAAGCTTTCTTT.

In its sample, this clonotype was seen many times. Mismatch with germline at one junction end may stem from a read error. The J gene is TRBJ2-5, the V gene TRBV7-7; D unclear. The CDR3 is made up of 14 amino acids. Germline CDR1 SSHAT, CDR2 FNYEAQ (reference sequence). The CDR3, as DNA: TGTGCTAGCAGCTTAGCTCCTGGGCGGGAGACCCAGTACTTC. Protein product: CASSLAPGRETQYF.

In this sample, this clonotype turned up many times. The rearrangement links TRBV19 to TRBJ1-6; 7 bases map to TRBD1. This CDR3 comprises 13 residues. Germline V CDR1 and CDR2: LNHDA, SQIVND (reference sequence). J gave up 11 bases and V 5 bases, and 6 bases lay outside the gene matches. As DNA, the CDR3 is TGTGCCAGTAGTCCGACCGGACAGGCACCCCTCCACTTT. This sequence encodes CASSPTGQAPLHF.

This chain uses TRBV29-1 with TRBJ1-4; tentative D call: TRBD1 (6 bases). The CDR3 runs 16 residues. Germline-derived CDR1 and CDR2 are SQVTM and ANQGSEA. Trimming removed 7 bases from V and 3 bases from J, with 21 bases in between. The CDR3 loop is CSASSTVTGPNEKLFF. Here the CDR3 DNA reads TGCAGCGCCAGCAGCACCGTGACAGGCCCTAATGAAAAACTGTTTTTT.

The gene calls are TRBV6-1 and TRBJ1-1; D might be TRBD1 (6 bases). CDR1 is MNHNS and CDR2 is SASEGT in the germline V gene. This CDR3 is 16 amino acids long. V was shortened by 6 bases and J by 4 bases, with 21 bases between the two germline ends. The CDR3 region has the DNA TGTGCCAGCAGCGAGACTAGCGGGGGCCAGATCACTGAAGCTTTCTTT. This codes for CASSETSGGQITEAFF.

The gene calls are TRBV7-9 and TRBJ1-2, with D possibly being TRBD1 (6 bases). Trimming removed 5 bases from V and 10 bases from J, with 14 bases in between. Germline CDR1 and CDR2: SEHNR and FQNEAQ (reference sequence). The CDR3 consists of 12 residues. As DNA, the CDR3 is TGTGCCAGCAGCCGACAGGCCGATGCCTACACCTTC. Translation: CASSRQADAYTF. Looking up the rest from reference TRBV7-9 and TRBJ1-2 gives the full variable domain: DTGVSQNPRHKITKRGQNVTFRCDPISEHNRLYWYRQTLGQGPEFLTYFQNEAQLEKSRLLSDRFSAERPKGSFSTLEIQRTEQGDSAMYLCASSRQADAYTFGSGTRLTVV.

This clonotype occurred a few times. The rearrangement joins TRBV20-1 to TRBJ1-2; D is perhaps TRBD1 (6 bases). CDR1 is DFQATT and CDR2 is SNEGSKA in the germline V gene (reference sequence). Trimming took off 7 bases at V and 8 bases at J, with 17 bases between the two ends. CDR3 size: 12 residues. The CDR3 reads CSEEVRGGGYTF. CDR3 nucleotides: TGCAGTGAAGAGGTCAGGGGCGGAGGCTACACCTTC.

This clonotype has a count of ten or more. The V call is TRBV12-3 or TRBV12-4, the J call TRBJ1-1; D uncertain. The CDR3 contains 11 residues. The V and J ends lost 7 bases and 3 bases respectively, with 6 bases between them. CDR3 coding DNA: TGTGCCAGCACACAACACACTGAAGCTTTCTTT. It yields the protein CASTQHTEAFF.

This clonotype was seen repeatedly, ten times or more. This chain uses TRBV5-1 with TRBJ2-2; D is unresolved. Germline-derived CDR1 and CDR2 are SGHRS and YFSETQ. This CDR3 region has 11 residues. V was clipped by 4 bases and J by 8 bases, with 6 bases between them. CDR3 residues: CASSPEGELFF. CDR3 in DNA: TGCGCCAGCAGCCCCGAAGGGGAGCTGTTTTTT.

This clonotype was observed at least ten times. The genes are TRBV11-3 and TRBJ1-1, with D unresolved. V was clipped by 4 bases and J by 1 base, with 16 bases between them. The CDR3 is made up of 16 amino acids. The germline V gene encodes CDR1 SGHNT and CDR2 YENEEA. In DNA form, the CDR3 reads TGTGCCAGCAGCTCCCCTTGGCTCAGAGGGAACACTGAAGCTTTCTTT. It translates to CASSSPWLRGNTEAFF. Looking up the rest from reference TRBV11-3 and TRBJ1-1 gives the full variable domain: EAGVVQSPRYKIIEKKQPVAFWCNPISGHNTLYWYLQNLGQGPELLIRYENEEAVDDSQLPKDRFSAERLKGVDSTLKIQPAELGDSAVYLCASSSPWLRGNTEAFFGQGTRLTVV.

CDR3 residues: CASSRGWNTEAFF. CDR3 bases: TGTGCCAGCAGCAGGGGATGGAACACTGAAGCTTTCTTT. The chain has TRBV7-6 and TRBJ1-1; weak D call: TRBD1 (5 bases). The CDR3 totals 13 residues. The germline V gene has CDR1 SGHVS and CDR2 FNYEAQ. V shed 5 bases and J shed 1 base, with 8 bases lying between them.

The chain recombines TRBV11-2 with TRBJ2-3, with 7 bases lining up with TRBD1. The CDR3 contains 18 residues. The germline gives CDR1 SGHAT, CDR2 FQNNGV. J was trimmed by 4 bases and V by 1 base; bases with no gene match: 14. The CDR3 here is CASSLAELGGQHADTQYF. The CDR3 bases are TGTGCCAGCAGCTTAGCGGAGTTAGGGGGCCAGCACGCAGATACGCAGTATTTT.

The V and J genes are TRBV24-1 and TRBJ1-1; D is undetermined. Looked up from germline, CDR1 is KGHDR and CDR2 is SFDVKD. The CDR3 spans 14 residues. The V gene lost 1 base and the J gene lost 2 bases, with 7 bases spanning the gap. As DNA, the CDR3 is TGTGCCACCAGTGATTTCTCCAGAAACACTGAAGCTTTCTTT. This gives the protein CATSDFSRNTEAFF.

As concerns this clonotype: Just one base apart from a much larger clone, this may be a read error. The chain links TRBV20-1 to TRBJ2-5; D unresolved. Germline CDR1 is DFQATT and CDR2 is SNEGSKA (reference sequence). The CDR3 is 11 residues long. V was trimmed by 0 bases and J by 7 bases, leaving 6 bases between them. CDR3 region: CSARDDGTQYF. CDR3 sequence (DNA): TGCAGTGCTAGAGACGATGGGACCCAGTACTTC.

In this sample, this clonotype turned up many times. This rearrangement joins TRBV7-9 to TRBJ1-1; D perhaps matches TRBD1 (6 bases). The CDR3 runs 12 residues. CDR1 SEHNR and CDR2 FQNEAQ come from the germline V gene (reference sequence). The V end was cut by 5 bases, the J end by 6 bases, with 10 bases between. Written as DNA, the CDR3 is TGTGCCAGCAGCCCAGGGGTTGCTGAAGCTTTCTTT. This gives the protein CASSPGVAEAFF.

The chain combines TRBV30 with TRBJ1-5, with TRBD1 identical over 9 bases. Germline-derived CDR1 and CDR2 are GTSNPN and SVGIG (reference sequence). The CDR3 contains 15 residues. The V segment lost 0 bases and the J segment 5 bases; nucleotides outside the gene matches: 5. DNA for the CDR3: TGTGCCTGGAGTGTCCAGGGACAGGGTGATCAGCCCCAGCATTTT. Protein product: CAWSVQGQGDQPQHF.